The rows below give T cell receptor beta chains drawn from one sample of a study of shared clonotypes between healthy human individuals. Sequenced by immunoSEQ multiplex PCR; TCRdb stores in-frame clones only, minus some. The data contain some 2.1 million clones, roughly 95% of them singletons. The sample was naive CD8+ T cells sorted from blood. The origin of the receptors is a man aged 18 to 29 in good health. The CDR3 runs from the conserved cysteine through the conserved F or W. D genes are given only for firm matches. Not all rows give a size; the values are once, few, many and, for expanded clones, a class.

TRBD2,NA,TRBV10-3,TRBJ2-7,CAIAQREGKYEQYF,TGTGCCATCGCCCAGCGGGAAGGTAAATACGAGCAGTACTTC
TRBD1,NA,TRBV28,TRBJ1-6,CASSFWTGSSYNSPLHF,TGTGCCAGCAGTTTTTGGACAGGGAGCTCCTATAATTCACCCCTCCACTTT
NA,NA,TRBV27,TRBJ2-3,CASSSLGTDTQYF,TGTGCCAGCAGTTCCCTTGGCACAGATACGCAGTATTTT
NA,NA,TRBV5-6,TRBJ2-7,CASSLAPWIEYEQYF,TGTGCCAGCAGCTTGGCCCCGTGGATCGAGTACGAGCAGTACTTC
TRBD2,NA,TRBV2,TRBJ2-3,CASTPGLDTDTQYF,TGTGCCAGCACCCCGGGACTAGACACAGATACGCAGTATTTT
TRBD2,NA,TRBV6-5,TRBJ2-5,CASSALAGEETQYF,TGTGCCAGCAGTGCGCTAGCGGGAGAGGAGACCCAGTACTTC
NA,NA,TRBV7-9,TRBJ1-1,CASSPTGVPEAFF,TGTGCCAGCAGCCCGACCGGGGTCCCTGAAGCTTTCTTT
NA,NA,TRBV30,TRBJ1-5,CAWSPSGLGNQPQHF,TGTGCCTGGAGCCCCTCGGGGCTTGGCAATCAGCCCCAGCATTTT
NA,NA,TRBV15,TRBJ2-3,CATSRPQTLADLKDTQYF,TGTGCCACCAGCAGACCCCAGACCTTAGCGGACCTGAAAGATACGCAGTATTTT
NA,NA,TRBV7-9,TRBJ2-6,CASSFYRSSGANVLTF,TGTGCCAGCAGCTTTTACCGGAGCTCTGGGGCCAACGTCCTGACTTTC
NA,NA,TRBV30,TRBJ2-7,CAWTGLNVHEQYF,TGTGCCTGGACAGGCCTAAACGTCCACGAGCAGTACTTC
NA,NA,TRBV7-9,TRBJ2-3,CASSLVGGTDTQYF,TGTGCCAGCAGCTTAGTAGGGGGCACAGATACGCAGTATTTT
TRBD1,NA,TRBV14,TRBJ2-6,CASSQPQGVNVLTF,TGTGCCAGCAGCCAACCCCAGGGGGTCAACGTCCTGACTTTC
TRBD1,NA,TRBV15,TRBJ2-2,CATSNDRGHTGELFF,TGTGCCACCAGCAACGACAGGGGGCACACCGGGGAGCTGTTTTTT
NA,once,TRBV5-6,TRBJ1-1,CASSFLGEGSLNTEAFF,TGTGCCAGCAGCTTCTTAGGCGAGGGGTCGCTGAACACTGAAGCTTTCTTT
NA,NA,TRBV27,TRBJ1-1,CASSATGSWGTEAFF,TGTGCCAGCAGTGCTACAGGGTCTTGGGGCACTGAAGCTTTCTTT
TRBD2,NA,TRBV4-1,TRBJ2-2,CASSLVSGRPGELFF,TGCGCCAGCAGCCTGGTTAGCGGGAGACCCGGGGAGCTGTTTTTT
TRBD1,NA,TRBV4-1,TRBJ2-7,CASSHTPGQGAHEQYF,TGCGCCAGCAGCCATACACCGGGACAGGGGGCCCACGAGCAGTACTTC
NA,NA,TRBV6-5,TRBJ2-1,CASSSPTLAGEQFF,TGTGCCAGCAGTTCGCCAACTCTAGCTGGTGAGCAGTTCTTC
NA,NA,TRBV6-5,TRBJ1-1,CASSYYTEMNTEAFF,TGTGCCAGCAGTTACTACACAGAGATGAACACTGAAGCTTTCTTT
TRBD1,NA,TRBV7-9,TRBJ2-7,CASSLPGGKSFYEQYF,TGTGCCAGCAGCTTGCCAGGGGGCAAGTCGTTCTACGAGCAGTACTTC
NA,once,TRBV14,TRBJ1-2,CASSQGTRSYGYTF,TGTGCCAGCAGCCAAGGCACCAGATCCTATGGCTACACCTTC
NA,NA,TRBV4-1,TRBJ1-2,CASSQEGLNYGYTF,TGCGCCAGCAGCCAAGAGGGCCTAAACTATGGCTACACCTTC
NA,NA,TRBV5-8,TRBJ1-5,CASSLSGLGRVAQPQHF,TGTGCCAGCAGCTTGTCGGGGTTGGGGAGGGTAGCTCAGCCCCAGCATTTT
NA,NA,TRBV4-1,TRBJ1-3,CASSQGPGSGNTIYF,TGCGCCAGCAGCCAAGGACCCGGGTCTGGAAACACCATATATTTT
NA,NA,TRBV7-9,TRBJ2-7,CASSLLGYEQYF,TGTGCCAGCAGCTTACTCGGATACGAGCAGTACTTC
TRBD1,NA,TRBV28,TRBJ1-1,CASRAGDRNTEAFF,TGTGCCAGCAGGGCCGGGGACAGGAACACTGAAGCTTTCTTT
TRBD2,NA,TRBV9,TRBJ2-5,CASSSPGTSDKTQYF,TGTGCCAGCAGCAGCCCCGGGACTAGCGACAAGACCCAGTACTTC
NA,once,TRBV11-2,TRBJ1-4,CASSLSGPGYEKLFF,TGTGCCAGCAGCCTTAGCGGCCCAGGGTATGAAAAACTGTTTTTT
TRBD1,once,TRBV11-2,TRBJ1-1,CASSSSLRGPNTEAFF,TGTGCCAGCAGCTCGAGTCTCAGGGGGCCGAACACTGAAGCTTTCTTT
NA,NA,TRBV9,TRBJ1-3,CASSVGSSGNTIYF,TGTGCCAGCAGCGTAGGCTCTTCTGGAAACACCATATATTTT
NA,NA,TRBV6-5,TRBJ1-1,CASSYSGAGNTEAFF,TGTGCCAGCAGTTACTCTGGGGCAGGGAACACTGAAGCTTTCTTT
TRBD1,NA,TRBV7-2,TRBJ2-3,CASSFRTGDITDTQYF,TGTGCCAGCAGCTTCCGGACAGGGGACATCACAGATACGCAGTATTTT
TRBD2,NA,TRBV11-2,TRBJ2-7,CASSLGTSGGSYEQYF,TGTGCCAGCAGCTTAGGTACTAGCGGGGGGTCCTACGAGCAGTACTTC
NA,NA,TRBV7-9,TRBJ1-1,CASSTGSNTEAFF,TGTGCCAGTTCGACAGGTTCGAACACTGAAGCTTTCTTT
NA,NA,TRBV27,TRBJ1-4,CASSLTSGALGKVFF,TGTGCCAGCAGCTTGACTTCAGGGGCCCTCGGTAAAGTGTTTTTT
NA,NA,TRBV30,TRBJ1-3,CAWDSSSGNTIYF,TGTGCCTGGGACAGTTCTTCTGGAAACACCATATATTTT
TRBD1,NA,TRBV5-5,TRBJ2-7,CASSPEDRPISYEQYF,TGTGCCAGCAGCCCTGAGGACAGGCCGATCTCCTACGAGCAGTACTTC
NA,NA,TRBV5-1,TRBJ2-7,CASSLDQTSSSYEQYF,TGCGCCAGCAGCTTGGATCAGACATCGAGCTCCTACGAGCAGTACTTC
NA,NA,TRBV5-4,TRBJ1-6,CASSYKPGQSSYNSPLHF,TGTGCCAGCAGCTACAAACCGGGACAAAGCTCCTATAATTCACCCCTCCACTTT
TRBD2,NA,TRBV2,TRBJ2-2,CASSEMPAGGPAGELFF,TGTGCCAGCAGTGAAATGCCGGCGGGAGGGCCCGCCGGGGAGCTGTTTTTT